This T cell receptor beta chain was obtained from a study of post-analysis software for immune sequencing data. Study summary: Multiple sclerosis in the patients followed relapsing-remitting, secondary progressive and progressive-relapsing courses. General study findings and limits: Normalized Chao1 diversity in multiple sclerosis patients fell significantly below that of controls. When patients were compared with controls, five TRBV segments were more frequent, TRBV5-6, TRBV5-1 and TRBV20-1 among them. The F measure placed samples prepared in the same batch into strongly shared clusters.

This clonotype has a handful of counts. Its matching antigen is unknown. The CDR3 sequence is 14 residues long. In germline, CDR1 is SGHVS, CDR2 FNYEAQ. V dropped 5 bases and J dropped 4 bases, with 9 bases sitting between them. Unique molecular identifiers featured in each of the TCR beta cDNA libraries. Once roughly 1 to 10 million T cells were used, roughly 0.5 million cDNA molecules resulted. A single record per CDR3 protein comes from TCRdb applying MiXCR to the PCR reads. The sample lists a few hundred thousand distinct CDR3 sequences; 34% were seen once. This clonotype was obtained from a girl younger than 18 with multiple sclerosis. Sequencing was carried out using blood. The rearrangement uses TRBV7-6 and TRBJ2-6; D gene unclear. For the CDR3, the DNA is TGTGCCAGCAGCAAACACGGCGGGGCCAACGTCCTGACTTTC. Protein: CASSKHGGANVLTF.